This T cell receptor (beta chain) was profiled in a study of cytomegalovirus exposure and HLA in healthy donors (dated by TCRdb to 2016 to 2017). The study in broad terms: In an earlier analysis of several hundred of the donors, less than 350 Gb of sequence data and about 110 million unique TCR beta sequences from roughly 190 million T cells were reported. An early release that covered about 600 HLA-typed donors contained around 330 gigabases of sequencing data and tens of millions of unique TCR sequences. Among the approximately 400 genotyped donors, around 81% belonged to the genetic ancestry cluster associated with self-reported Caucasian donors. The study aimed to test whether signatures of past pathogen exposure could be identified by cataloging public T cell receptors. The T cell repertoires of 550 to 850 subjects were profiled by immunosequencing and related to cytomegalovirus serostatus. In addition to the first cohort of several hundred subjects, a separate validation cohort of under 150 different subjects was used. To predict cytomegalovirus infection status, the study brought together high-throughput TCR immunosequencing, statistical association of individual TCRs with disease status, and machine learning. A later analysis re-analyzed previously published TCR beta repertoires from 600 to 850 donors and added high-resolution HLA genotyping to study TCR occurrence patterns. Rather than using new phenotypic data, the later analysis identified candidate immune exposures from TCR beta sequences and from how often those sequences occurred across donors. To decide whether each TCR beta V gene segment behaved as functional or pseudogenic, an earlier analysis of approximately 600 of the donors relied on high-throughput TCR beta sequencing. Donor age, sex, ethnicity and CMV serostatus were compiled alongside the repertoire data. A later genetic analysis took genome-wide SNP genotypes for about three fifths of the roughly 670 donors and used that subset as a discovery cohort. Every discovery cohort repertoire had been produced on one sequencing platform. Class I and class II HLA loci were covered by the typing at four-digit resolution. The number of typed donors differed by locus: about 629-630 for A, B, C, DRB1 and DQB1; roughly 510 for DQA1; 606 for DPA1; and 400 to 480 for DPB1. A handful of DR-DQ haplotypes were handled as single units for association and clustering because linkage in the cohort was strong. On average, roughly 250,000 unique TCR beta nucleotide sequences were sequenced per donor among 350 to 400 genotyped donors of the cohort, with roughly 18% of those sequences being non-productive.

The cohort was made up of roughly 670 healthy bone marrow donors. Cohort members were all nominally healthy when sampled, although unrecorded immune exposures were likely present. The donor tested CMV seronegative, placing the donor among the 300 to 450 seronegative members of the cohort. Every donor gave a peripheral blood sample, and the peripheral blood mononuclear cells from that sample were used for TCR beta sequencing. Genomic DNA extraction from the blood cell samples was performed with the Qiagen DNeasy Blood Extraction Kit. What the study reported, not specific to this receptor: The classifier was reported to diagnose cytomegalovirus status with high specificity and sensitivity in both the original cohort and the validation cohort. In a later genetic analysis, a missense DCLRE1C variant was associated with V-gene and J-gene trimming of TCR beta chains, and the association was replicated in an independent cohort. Three of the identified cytomegalovirus-associated TCR beta chains were confirmed in vitro to be specific for cytomegalovirus antigens. The authors suggested that the approach could potentially be extended to other disease states and immunological phenotypes. While some public TCRs were present in many individuals, most TCR sequences turned up only very rarely across donors. Compared with the roughly 700-donor mean, donors in an Asian-associated ancestry cluster had fewer N-insertions in productive TCRs, according to a later genetic analysis. In this cohort, only TCR beta chains were sequenced, and detectable features were limited by the absence of alpha or paired-chain data. The study listed around 160 TCR beta chains as associated with cytomegalovirus. Immune exposure information for the cohort was limited to CMV serostatus. According to a later analysis, parvovirus B19, influenza, CMV and Epstein-Barr virus appeared linked to several top co-occurrence clusters. An earlier analysis of 450 to 750 of the donors showed that most TCR beta V segments appeared in productive rearrangements either about 90% or about 30% of the time, which broadly matched IMGT annotations. When HLA alleles, especially DR and DQ, strongly co-occurred, attributing TCR associations to individual alleles was difficult. Compared with equally common non-associated chains, HLA-associated TCR beta chains in a later analysis were more clonally expanded and had lower generation probabilities. In a later analysis, most CMV-associated TCR beta chains were found to appear HLA-restricted, with HLA associations seemingly driven largely by CMV exposure. Because counts were too low, about 18 rarely observed V segments, including chromosome 9 orphons, were excluded from the earlier analysis of several hundred of the donors. A group of highly shared sequence variants was considered likely to be a technical artifact of the sequencing pipeline. Linkage disequilibrium might explain the correlated functional status among segregating V segments, but an unknown experimental factor could not be ruled out. At a false discovery rate of 0.05, a later analysis linked 16,000 or so TCR beta sequences to specific HLA alleles. A later analysis found that TCR association rates varied across HLA loci, with DRB1 alleles showing the most associated TCRs and HLA-C alleles the fewest. A further reported finding was that TCR beta sequences accurately predicted the HLA-A and HLA-B alleles for most subjects in the first cohort. Presence/absence analyses assumed roughly uniform sequencing depth across donors, an assumption that may not hold. Some IMGT-functional V segments, including TRBV6-2 and TRBV6-3, could not be told apart with the 87-base-pair reads, so those segments were excluded. HLA typing was unavailable for some donors at each locus, so association tests used only the typed subset.

Libraries were prepared through the immunoSEQ multiplex PCR assay. For the multiplex PCR, a mixture combining 60 forward primers for TCR Vbeta segments and 13 reverse primers for TCR Jbeta segments was used. Amplification of the CDR3 region of rearranged TCR beta genes was performed with a multiplex PCR assay on genomic DNA. On the Illumina HiSeq System, the amplified TCR beta libraries were sequenced as 87-base-pair reads. For the original study's pipeline: A later analysis counted 65 million to 90 million unique TCR beta chains across the 500 to 850 repertoires, and around 9.9 million of these chains were shared by at least two donors. Raw reads were error-corrected and collapsed into unique sequences by a nearest-neighbor algorithm in which closely related sequences were merged to remove PCR and sequencing errors. V, D and J gene segments were assigned by aligning CDR3 sequences to IMGT reference sequences. Each retained sequence needed at least a six-nucleotide match to both a V gene segment and a J gene segment. Rearrangements were classified as productive when the CDR3 lacked stop codons and remained in frame with V and J, and all other rearrangements were classified as non-productive. CDR3 was defined by IMGT convention, running from the second conserved V-encoded cysteine to the conserved J-encoded phenylalanine. Sequences without an unambiguous match to a single V gene segment were excluded from the earlier analysis of almost 600 of the donors. In an earlier analysis of approximately 550 of the donors, V segments were called functional above 56.7% productive rearrangements and were called segregating when the between-donor standard deviation exceeded 5%. A statistical classification framework was built to diagnose cytomegalovirus status from the catalog of TCR beta chain sequences. In a later analysis, TCR nucleotide sequences were compared against IMGT/GENE-DB human TR gene sequences so that V and J genes could be assigned. Using the TCRdist pipeline, a later analysis assigned CDR3 sequences along with most-parsimonious VDJ recombination scenarios. In a later analysis, each TCR beta chain was defined by its CDR3 amino acid sequence together with its V-gene family, and reads lacking a unique V-gene family were excluded. In a later analysis, some 600 highly shared, low-generation-probability nucleotide sequences were removed to address suspected cross-contamination and a sequencing artifact. In a later analysis, a clonal expansion index was calculated for each public chain from normalized within-repertoire ranks of inferred template counts. Generation probabilities in a later analysis came from a VDJ recombination model fitted to out-of-frame rearrangements, and those results were checked against IGoR. In a later analysis, hypergeometric tests were used to score TCR-TCR, TCR-HLA and TCR-CMV co-occurrence, with a repertoire-size bias correction applied to TCR pairs. In a later analysis, false discovery rates were estimated by permuting HLA or CMV assignments 20 times. In a later analysis, co-occurring TCRs were grouped using DBSCAN, with TCRdist sequence similarity added in when clustering inside HLA-allele-positive subsets. Repertoires with fewer than 30,000 or more than 120,000 public chains were left out of co-occurrence clustering, as were five repertoires with anomalous nucleotide sharing. TCRdb mirrors the immuneACCESS table, restricted to in-frame sequences. Some clones are absent from its copies; in checked studies, under half trace to an unresolved V gene, and the reason for the others is unknown. V and J calls and clone size are given by that table; D and trimming were obtained from the DNA. The sample yields over 150,000 clones; approximately 88% were counted once. The ten top clones hold 0.95% to 1.5% of the sample.

This clone occurred once. Its antigen has not been determined. Qualities for individual bases were not recorded, and no much larger clone is one base off. The germline V gene supplies CDR1 SGDLS and CDR2 YYNGEE. The CDR3 runs 15 amino acids, cysteine and phenylalanine included. Just the 45-base CDR3 DNA is kept, in frame starting at base 1. V sheds 3 bases and J sheds 2 bases, leaving 13 bases between their ends. Sequenced input: PBMCs. The receptor's source is a boy under 10 years old in good health and CMV-seronegative. The V and J segments used are TRBV9 and TRBJ2-3; a weak D assignment points to TRBD2 (6 bases agree). The DNA reads TGTGCCAGCAGCGGGGCGGGAACCCTCACAGATACGCAGTATTTT. The encoded protein is CASSGAGTLTDTQYF.